These T cell receptor beta chains were read from a single sample in a study of shared clonotypes between healthy human individuals. Assay used: immunoSEQ multiplex PCR; TCRdb lists only in-frame clones, some missing. This table holds around 2.1 million clones, 90% to 97% found once. The sample consisted of naive CD4+ T cells sorted from blood. Source of these receptors: a man between 18 and 29 years old in good health. The CDR3 runs from the conserved cysteine through the conserved F or W.

v_gene,CDR3aa
TRBV30,CAWSVKAAGNTIYF
TRBV5-4,CASSLGGGQGTYEQYF
TRBV27,CASSLSPDPPGGYTF
TRBV5-1,CASGQNTGELFF
TRBV5-1,CASSLGRDFEAFF
TRBV30,CAFYSLSSYEQYF
TRBV27,CASSLSRRSMGPTEAFF
TRBV7-2,CASSLLAGRDEQFF
TRBV10-3,CAISESFTGEDTQYF
TRBV6-1,CASKGQGWNQPQHF
TRBV6-6,CASKWAAQETQYF
TRBV30,CAWKTGTGGMNTEAFF
TRBV10-3,CAISEIGRGGELFF
TRBV5-6,CASSLTGGTSGNTIYF
TRBV29-1,CSGTGILGTEAFF
TRBV5-1,CASSLGPLSNQPQHF
TRBV7-6,CASSSGSFRGVSEQFF
TRBV6-5,CASSSGRLNTIYF
TRBV6-1,CASSERRGEQYF
TRBV5-1,CASSMTGTHEQYF
TRBV7-2,CASSLYSRDSSATGELFF
TRBV6-6,CAISGVGTEAFF
TRBV7-8,CASSSPRDEQYF
TRBV19,CASSRERTGDTEAFF
TRBV28,CASRQTGGTEAFF
TRBV11-3,CASSFKGNTIYF
TRBV18,CASSEGQGRFTANYGYTF
TRBV6-5,CASSYLGIQERQGYTF
TRBV30,CAWSVMGKEETQYF
TRBV7-2,CASSLVRGQPQHF
TRBV7-9,CASSLDRPSGQETQYF
TRBV6-6,CASSTVNTEAFF
TRBV2,CASSQDSKDTQYF
TRBV6-5,CASSSRPIGGEKLFF
TRBV30,CAWTQPRGDSPLHF
TRBV6-5,CASSSGGVDQPQHF
TRBV19,CASSTTGKGYEQYF
TRBV15,CATSRDRASDTQYF
TRBV6-6,CASSPGNSYEQYF
TRBV2,CASVNVGGEAQHF
TRBV30,CAWMGLAGRYEQYF
TRBV29-1,CSVGTTGLNYGYTF
TRBV5-1,CASRIAGGPQETQYF
TRBV27,CASSPFPPLGGETQYF
TRBV6-6,CASRPGTGGSYEQYF
TRBV9,CASSVGGGRVNTEAFF
TRBV4-1,CASSLSTPEEQFF
TRBV28,CASSSQGIGDTEAFF
TRBV5-6,CASSRGQGVTEAFF
TRBV18,CASSPRSSGQSETQYF
TRBV4-3,CASSQDGLPRSTGELFF
TRBV19,CASSISTETHTSYEQYF
TRBV18,CASSRDTGTVYTGELFF